This T cell receptor (beta chain) comes out of a study of CD8+ T cells in alopecia areata. Background on the study: It was oral tofacitinib, at 5 to 10 mg twice daily, that treated patients received. Findings and caveats of the study: More clonal than normal scalp was lesional scalp, particularly alopecia totalis/universalis.

Note on this clone: Antigen specificity is unknown.

The V gene lost 3 bases and the J gene lost 9 bases, with 11 bases spanning the gap. In germline, CDR1 is PRHDT, CDR2 FYEKMQ (reference sequence). The CDR3 length is 12 residues. cDNA serving as the sequencing template came from extracted, reverse transcribed RNA. The table came from immunoSEQ multiplex PCR; TCRdb's copy has only in-frame clones and leaves some out. In the table there are 150,000 or so clones, less than 80% of which are singletons. This chain links TRBV13 with TRBJ1-1, with D possibly being TRBD1 (5 bases). Specimen: CD8+ T cells sorted from blood, collected at week 0. The receptor comes from a human donor with alopecia areata. The CDR3 coding sequence is TGTGCCAGCAGCTTTGGCAGGGCGAAAGCTTTCTTT. It encodes CASSFGRAKAFF. Based on the CDR3 plus reference TRBV13 and TRBJ1-1, the full variable domain is AAGVIQSPRHLIKEKRETATLKCYPIPRHDTVYWYQQGPGQDPQFLISFYEKMQSDKGSIPDRFSAQQFSDYHSELNMSSLELGDSALYFCASSFGRAKAFFGQGTRLTVV.